This T cell receptor (beta chain) appears in the sequencing data of a study of T cells after yellow fever vaccination. Broader study findings: Weaker in magnitude, the secondary response showed a faster peak on day 5 versus 15.

The CDR3 contains 17 residues. V trimming: 4 bases; J trimming: 1 base; junction bases outside the gene matches: 3. Per germline, CDR1 SGHVS and CDR2 FNYEAQ. Worth noting for this clonotype: Its target is unknown.

Template-switching 5'RACE yielded the TCR cDNA; a universal primer site and UMIs were added in the process. TCRdb processed the 5' RACE reads anew with MiXCR; each CDR3 protein has one entry. In the table there are 300,000 to 450,000 distinct CDR3 sequences, 8% to 9.5% of which are singletons. The origin of this receptor is a man aged 18-30 years who received the YFV17D yellow fever vaccine. The sequencing here drew on PBMCs, taken about 49 days after the first yellow fever vaccination. This chain links TRBV7-6 with TRBJ2-3; TRBD2 aligns across 15 bases. The CDR3 protein is CASSSRTSGGGTDTQYF. Written as DNA, the CDR3 is TGTGCCAGCAGCTCCCGGACTAGCGGGGGGGGCACAGATACGCAGTATTTT.